This TCR beta chain was observed in a study of blood T cells in healthy people across ages. As to this clonotype: Its matching antigen is unknown.

For the second PCR, which ran for 7 to 11 cycles, a sample-barcoded 5' primer and a J-beta primer mix were used. In TCRdb, the 5' RACE reads were re-called with MiXCR into one record per CDR3 protein. The sample has some 760,000 distinct CDR3 sequences, around 25% seen once. Study-wide results and caveats: With naive T cell percentage, TCR beta diversity showed a strong correlation.

The CDR3 runs 13 residues. CDR1 and CDR2 (germline): MNHNS, SASEGT. V was cut by 4 bases and J by 8 bases, with 11 bases left in between. These data were likewise used in another study, on T cells of mothers and their children.

The clonotype originates from a boy aged 10-17 years in good health. Sequenced material: blood. This sequence joins TRBV6-1 and TRBJ1-4; D not resolved. CDR3 sequence reads: CASSGLTREKLFF. The CDR3 nucleotides read TGTGCCAGCAGTGGATTAACAAGGGAAAAACTGTTTTTT.